This T cell receptor beta chain was found in a study of tumor-infiltrating lymphocytes in primary liver carcinoma. Between the trimmed V and J ends, which lost 9 bases and 7 bases, there was a span of 18 bases. CDR3 length: 13 amino acids. The study co-extracted DNA and RNA from roughly 20-30 mg of unsorted bulk tissue. The patients lived with chronic HBV infection and had not yet received any treatment. Findings and limits, study-wide: Compared with tumor region pairs, tumor-adjacent and tumor-blood pairs overlapped less. The study found only about 7-24% of top clones in all five tumor regions.

TCR beta cDNA came from about 450 ng total RNA, primed with a constant-region primer. Libraries for TCR beta were built through three nested multiplex PCR rounds, which together made up a slightly modified ARM-PCR procedure. In the first two PCR rounds, TRBV1-TRBV30 forward primers were paired with a C-beta reverse primer, and each round lasted about 9 cycles. TCRdb ran MiXCR on the multiplex PCR reads and lists one entry per CDR3 protein. The sample includes about 99,000 distinct CDR3 sequences, approximately 68% of them seen just once. Concerning this clonotype itself: Its specificity is not known.

The rearrangement uses TRBV12-3 or TRBV12-4 and TRBJ1-1; perhaps TRBD1 as D (6 bases). This sequence originates from a woman aged 55-69 years with primary liver carcinoma and hepatitis B virus infection. Sequencing input: liver tumor tissue from sampling region 5. Subset specified: tumor region T5, tumor centre. CDR3: CARVVGAGIEAFF. In DNA form, the CDR3 reads TGTGCCAGGGTTGTGGGGGCGGGAATTGAAGCTTTCTTT.